This T cell receptor beta chain was documented in a study of T cell responses to AZD1222 COVID-19 vaccine. The V end lost 3 bases, the J end lost 0 bases, and 17 bases lay between the germline ends. Germline CDR1 SEHNR, CDR2 FQNEAQ (reference sequence). The CDR3 spans 17 residues. Whole-study results and caveats: It was only 6 or 7 AZD1222 recipients who were seropositive at baseline. Among the donors, most were white British and more were female, and clonal diversity was possibly underestimated. At 160-218 and 743-854, vaccine-associated CD4 TCRs were dominant, and they spanned spike.

Clones were sequenced by immunoSEQ multiplex PCR, and TCRdb holds only the in-frame ones, with some missing. The sample consists of tens of thousands of clones, almost 90% of them appearing once. With regard to this clone: Antigen specificity is unknown.

The receptor comes from an adult in good health. The chain couples TRBV7-9 to TRBJ2-5; the D gene is possibly TRBD2 (7 bases). The source was peripheral blood, collected on day 0 of MenACWY control vaccination. CDR3 residues: CASSFQGGGMYQETQYF. DNA for the CDR3: TGTGCCAGCAGCTTCCAAGGGGGGGGGATGTACCAAGAGACCCAGTACTTC.